Listed below are T cell receptor beta chains from one sample, sequenced in a study of Ad26.COV2.S vaccination and SARS-CoV-2 variants. Here immunoSEQ multiplex PCR was the method, and the copy in TCRdb shows in-frame clones only, minus some. The sample records about 350,000 clones, approximately 90% being singletons. The specimen was peripheral blood, collected in a trial of Ad26.COV2.S vaccine versus placebo. The source of these receptors is a person aged 18-60 years who received the Ad26.COV2.S COVID-19 vaccine or a placebo. Both conserved end residues are part of each CDR3. D genes are given only for firm matches. Some rows mark clone size as missing; the rest say once, few, many or name a class of expanded clone.

d_gene,v_gene,j_gene,abundance,CDR3aa,CDR3nt
TRBD1,TRBV7-2,TRBJ2-1,.,CASSKRDRGSGEQFF,TGTGCCAGCAGCAAGCGGGACAGGGGTTCGGGTGAGCAGTTCTTC
TRBD1,TRBV19,TRBJ1-5,once,CASSARIGQGANQPQHF,TGTGCCAGTAGTGCCCGAATCGGACAGGGGGCAAATCAGCCCCAGCATTTT
TRBD1,TRBV28,TRBJ1-5,.,CASTYHRGLNQPQHF,TGTGCCAGCACCTACCACAGGGGGCTAAATCAGCCCCAGCATTTT
.,TRBV6-2/TRBV6-3,TRBJ2-5,.,CASSSGLQETQYF,TGTGCCAGCAGTTCGGGACTGCAAGAGACCCAGTACTTC
TRBD2,TRBV7-3,TRBJ2-2,.,CASSLIGAGVPGELFF,TGTGCCAGCAGCTTAATAGGAGCGGGGGTCCCCGGGGAGCTGTTTTTT
TRBD1,TRBV27,TRBJ1-1,.,CASSFQGQGDMNTEAFF,TGTGCCAGCAGTTTCCAGGGACAGGGGGACATGAACACTGAAGCTTTCTTT
TRBD2,TRBV28,TRBJ2-1,.,CASSSPWTSGYNEQFF,TGTGCCAGCAGTTCCCCATGGACTAGCGGTTACAATGAGCAGTTCTTC
.,TRBV15,TRBJ1-6,.,CTTSRAASSNSPLHF,TGTACCACCAGCAGAGCCGCCTCGTCTAATTCACCCCTCCACTTT
.,TRBV5-1,TRBJ2-4,once,CASSPTAGAKNIQYF,TGCGCCAGCAGCCCCACCGCGGGAGCCAAAAACATTCAGTACTTC
TRBD1,TRBV18,TRBJ1-1,.,CASSGRDRGPYTEAFF,TGTGCCAGCTCAGGCCGGGACAGGGGGCCTTACACTGAAGCTTTCTTT
.,TRBV5-1,TRBJ1-4,.,CASSLVGGNEKLFF,TGCGCCAGCAGCTTGGTTGGCGGTAATGAAAAACTGTTTTTT
TRBD2,TRBV4-1,TRBJ2-1,.,CARCQGGGAYNEQFF,TGCGCCCGCTGCCAAGGCGGGGGGGCCTACAATGAGCAGTTCTTC
TRBD1,TRBV27,TRBJ1-5,.,CASSWTGEGQPQHF,TGTGCCAGCAGTTGGACAGGGGAGGGCCAGCCCCAGCATTTT
.,TRBV4-2,TRBJ1-2,.,CASSQEPGSYGYTF,TGTGCCAGCAGCCAAGAGCCGGGATCCTATGGCTACACCTTC
TRBD1,TRBV10-3,TRBJ1-1,.,CATSSLGQGRTEAFF,TGTGCCACCAGTAGTCTGGGACAGGGTAGGACTGAAGCTTTCTTT
.,TRBV19,TRBJ1-5,.,CASSIWEYSNQPQHF,TGTGCCAGTAGTATCTGGGAGTATAGCAATCAGCCCCAGCATTTT
.,TRBV7-9,TRBJ2-7,.,CASSLGPNSYEQYF,TGTGCCAGCAGCTTAGGTCCAAATTCCTACGAGCAGTACTTC
.,TRBV6-2/TRBV6-3,TRBJ2-5,few,CASSFQAGETQYF,TGTGCCAGCAGTTTTCAAGCTGGAGAGACCCAGTACTTC
TRBD2,TRBV7-9,TRBJ2-1,.,CASSPRTSGGSEQFF,TGTGCCAGCAGCCCACGGACTAGCGGGGGGAGTGAGCAGTTCTTC
.,TRBV12-3/TRBV12-4,TRBJ1-2,once,CASSLGQNYGYTF,TGTGCCAGCAGTTTAGGCCAGAACTATGGCTACACCTTC